This note documents a single TCR beta chain sequence. Antigen: not known. This sample was included in a study of T cell repertoires in cytomegalovirus infection. V lost 0 bases and J lost 7; bases outside the gene matches: 6. This CDR3 contains 15 residues. From germline, CDR1 is SGDLS and CDR2 YYNGEE. TCRdb reprocessed the reads via MiXCR and lists one record per CDR3 protein. The sample includes about 360,000 distinct CDR3 sequences, about a third of them seen just once. Sequenced here: cultured PBMCs, sampled from culture after CMV antigen stimulation. The chain combines TRBV9 with TRBJ2-1; 8 bases map to TRBD2. The sequence was collected from a human donor in good health (CMV status not recorded). Some clones in this sample may be carry-over from other donors' samples. The CDR3 DNA follows: TGTGCCAGCAGCGTAGGCAGCGGGAGTACTAATGAGCAGTTCTTC. Translation: CASSVGSGSTNEQFF.